This record covers a single T cell receptor (beta chain). The antigen is unknown. The V end lost 2 bases, the J end lost 5 bases, and 12 bases lay between the germline ends. Germline V gene data show CDR1 as SNHLY and CDR2 as FYNNEI. The CDR3 runs 14 residues. This sample is part of a study of T cell responses to AZD1222 COVID-19 vaccine. Produced via immunoSEQ multiplex PCR; TCRdb's table is partial and in-frame only. This table has about 100,000 clones, more than 70% appearing once. Findings and limits, study-wide: Only six individuals given AZD1222 were seropositive at baseline.

This material consisted of peripheral blood, taken on day 0 of MenACWY control vaccination. The sequence derives from an adult in good health. The rearrangement links TRBV2 to TRBJ1-1; possible D gene TRBD1, 5 bases. The CDR3 coding sequence is TGTGCCAGCAGTGAATCTGGGAGGGGTACTGAAGCTTTCTTT. Amino acid sequence: CASSESGRGTEAFF.